The rows below give T cell receptor beta chains drawn from one sample of a study of cytomegalovirus exposure and HLA in healthy donors. TCRdb's table, derived via immunoSEQ multiplex PCR, lists solely in-frame clones and lacks some. The data contain 180,000 or so clones, approximately 85% of them seen just once; the ten biggest clones take up almost 9.5%. Sequencing input: PBMCs. The receptor set was obtained from a man aged 18 to 30 in good health and CMV-seropositive. The CDR3 runs from the conserved cysteine through the conserved F or W. The D gene is left open where the match is weak. Clone size is not always given. Where it is, it says once, few, many or a class for expanded clones.

clone_size,j_call,d_call,v_call,cdr3_nt,cdr3_aa
.,TRBJ2-7,TRBD1,TRBV5-5,TGTGCCAGCAGCTGGGACAGCTACGAGCAGTACTTC,CASSWDSYEQYF
.,TRBJ2-2,.,TRBV30,TGTGCCTGGAGTGTCCTCACCGGGGAGCTGTTTTTT,CAWSVLTGELFF
few,TRBJ1-4,TRBD1,TRBV7-9,TGTGCCAGCAGCGGCCGGGACAGGGAAAATGAAAAACTGTTTTTT,CASSGRDRENEKLFF
.,TRBJ2-3,TRBD2,TRBV7-9,TGTTCCAGCAGCTTCCTAGCGGGGAGGCGCACAGATACGCAGTATTTT,CSSSFLAGRRTDTQYF
.,TRBJ1-1,TRBD1,TRBV5-1,TGCGCCAGCAGCGCGACCGGGACAGGGGGTTTAGGGCGAGACGAAGGAGCTTTCTTT,CASSATGTGGLGRDEGAFF
.,TRBJ2-5,TRBD1,TRBV7-8,TGTGCCAGCACCCTGGACAGGGTGGTAGAGACCCAGTACTTC,CASTLDRVVETQYF
medium-sized,TRBJ2-3,TRBD2,TRBV7-9,TGTGCCAGCAGCTTATTAACTAGCGGGGGAACAGATACGCAGTATTTT,CASSLLTSGGTDTQYF
once,TRBJ1-2,.,TRBV30,TGTGCCTGGAGGATCGGAGGGGGGGCAGACTATGGCTACACCTTC,CAWRIGGGADYGYTF
.,TRBJ2-7,TRBD1,TRBV7-2,TGTGCCAGCAGCCCCGGGACAGGTGCGATCTACGAGCAGTACTTC,CASSPGTGAIYEQYF
.,TRBJ2-2,.,TRBV5-6,TGTGCCAGCACTACTCTCAGGATGGCCACCGGGGAGCTGTTTTTT,CASTTLRMATGELFF
.,TRBJ1-5,.,TRBV27,TGTGCCAGCAGTTTGACGGGAATAGGACAGCCCCAGCATTTT,CASSLTGIGQPQHF
.,TRBJ2-1,TRBD2,TRBV20-1,TGCAGTGCCATACTAGCGAATGAGCAGTTCTTC,CSAILANEQFF
.,TRBJ2-1,.,TRBV25-1,TGTGCCAGCAGTGCCCCGGGTTACAATGAGCAGTTCTTC,CASSAPGYNEQFF